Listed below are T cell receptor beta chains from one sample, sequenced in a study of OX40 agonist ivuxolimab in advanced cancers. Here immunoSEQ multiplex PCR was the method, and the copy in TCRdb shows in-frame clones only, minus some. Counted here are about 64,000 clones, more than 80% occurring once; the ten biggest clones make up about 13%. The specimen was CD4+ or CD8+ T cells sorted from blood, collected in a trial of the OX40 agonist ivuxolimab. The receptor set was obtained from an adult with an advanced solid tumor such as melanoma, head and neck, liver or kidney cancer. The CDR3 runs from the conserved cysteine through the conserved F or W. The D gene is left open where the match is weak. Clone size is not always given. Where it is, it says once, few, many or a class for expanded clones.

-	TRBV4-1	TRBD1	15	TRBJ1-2	TGCGCCAGCAGCCGGGGGACAGCCAGTAACTATGGCTACACCTTC	CASSRGTASNYGYTF
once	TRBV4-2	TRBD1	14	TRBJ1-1	TGTGCCAGCAGACCCGGGACAGAGAACACTGAAGCTTTCTTT	CASRPGTENTEAFF
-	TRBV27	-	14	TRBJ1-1	TGTGCCAGCAGTTTATATGACAGGTTCAGTGAAGCTTTCTTT	CASSLYDRFSEAFF
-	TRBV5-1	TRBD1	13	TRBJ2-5	TGCGCCAGCAGCTTGGACAGGGGAGAGACCCAGTACTTC	CASSLDRGETQYF
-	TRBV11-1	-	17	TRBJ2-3	TGTGCCAGCAGCGGACCCAGGGACCCCTTAGGGACAGATACGCAGTATTTT	CASSGPRDPLGTDTQYF
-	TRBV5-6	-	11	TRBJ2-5	TGTGCCAGCAGCTTGGCAGAGACCCAGTACTTC	CASSLAETQYF
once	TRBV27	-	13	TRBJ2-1	TGTGCCAGCAGGCTGCAGGGGTGGAATGAGCAGTTCTTC	CASRLQGWNEQFF
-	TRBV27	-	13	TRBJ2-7	TGTGCCAGCAGCATCCAGAGCCCGGAGGAGCAGTACTTC	CASSIQSPEEQYF
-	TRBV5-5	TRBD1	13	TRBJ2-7	TGTGCCAGCAGCTGGACAGGGGCCTACGAGCAGTACTTC	CASSWTGAYEQYF
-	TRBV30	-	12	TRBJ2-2	TGTGCCTGGGCTACGGGGACCGGGGAGCTGTTTTTT	CAWATGTGELFF
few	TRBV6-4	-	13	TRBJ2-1	TGTGCCAGCTCCCAAGAAGAGTACAATGAGCAGTTCTTC	CASSQEEYNEQFF
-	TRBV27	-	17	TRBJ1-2	TGTGCTAGCAGTTTTTCTACCGACTATACGGGGAGGTATGGCTACACCTTC	CASSFSTDYTGRYGYTF
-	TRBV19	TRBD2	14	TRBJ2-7	TGTGCCAGTAGTCAGACTAGCGGGATGAGCGAGCAGTACTTC	CASSQTSGMSEQYF
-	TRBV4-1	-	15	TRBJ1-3	TGCGCCAGCAGCCAGACAGAGAGCTCTGGAAACACCATATATTTT	CASSQTESSGNTIYF
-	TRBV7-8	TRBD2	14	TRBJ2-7	TGTGCCAGCAGGGGACTAGCGGAGCCTCTCGAGCAGTACTTC	CASRGLAEPLEQYF
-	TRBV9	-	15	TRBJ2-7	TGTGCCAGCAGCGAGAGAGGATCGGGGTTCGACGAGCAGTACTTC	CASSERGSGFDEQYF
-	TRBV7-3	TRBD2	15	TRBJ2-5	TGTGCCAGCAGCTTAGGACTAGCGGGAGCAGAGACCCAGTACTTC	CASSLGLAGAETQYF
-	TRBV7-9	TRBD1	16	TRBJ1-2	TGTGCCAGCAGCCCAAGCTGGGACAGCACTAACTATGGCTACACCTTC	CASSPSWDSTNYGYTF
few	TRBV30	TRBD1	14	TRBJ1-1	TGTGCCTGGAGCTGGGGGACAGCGAACACTGAAGCTTTCTTT	CAWSWGTANTEAFF
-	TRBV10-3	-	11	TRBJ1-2	TGTGCCATCAGTGTAGGAGGTGGCTACACCTTC	CAISVGGGYTF
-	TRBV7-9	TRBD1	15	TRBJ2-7	TGTGCCAGCAGCTTAGCACAGGGGGCGGGCTACGAGCAGTACTTC	CASSLAQGAGYEQYF
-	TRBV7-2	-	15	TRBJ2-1	TGTGCCAGCAGCTTACCCGAAGGGGGGGCGTTCGTGCAGTTCTTC	CASSLPEGGAFVQFF
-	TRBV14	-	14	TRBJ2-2	TGTGCCAGCAGCCTATTAAACCGGGACACTGAGCTGTTTTTT	CASSLLNRDTELFF
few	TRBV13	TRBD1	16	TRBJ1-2	TGTGCCAGCAGCTCTGGATTCGGACAGGTGGAGGATCGCTACACCTTC	CASSSGFGQVEDRYTF
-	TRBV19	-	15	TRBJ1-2	TGTGCCAGTACAATAGGGGGACCGTCAAGTTATGGCTACACCTTC	CASTIGGPSSYGYTF
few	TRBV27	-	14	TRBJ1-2	TGTGCCAGCGGGGGGGCAGGGAGTTGGTATGGCTACACCTTC	CASGGAGSWYGYTF
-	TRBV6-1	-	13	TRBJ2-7	TGTGCCAGCAGTGAATACTTGGGGGGCGAGCAGTACTTC	CASSEYLGGEQYF
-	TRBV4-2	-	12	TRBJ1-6	TGTGCCAGCAGCCATCTATCGAGCCCCCTCCACTTT	CASSHLSSPLHF
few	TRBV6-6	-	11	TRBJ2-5	TGTGCCAGCAGTTTCGGGGAGACCCAGTACTTC	CASSFGETQYF
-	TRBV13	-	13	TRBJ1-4	TGTGCCAGCAGCTTAGCCGCAGGTGAAAAACTGTTTTTT	CASSLAAGEKLFF
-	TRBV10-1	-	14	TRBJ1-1	TGCGCCAGCAGTGAGTTTGGTGGAGAGAGGGACGCTTTCTTT	CASSEFGGERDAFF
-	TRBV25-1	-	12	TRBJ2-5	TGTGCGCATAGCGGAAACCAAGAGACCCAGTACTTC	CAHSGNQETQYF
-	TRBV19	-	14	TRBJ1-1	TGTGCCAGTAGTATTGGAAGTCTAAACACTGAAGCTTTCTTT	CASSIGSLNTEAFF
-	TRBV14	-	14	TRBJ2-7	TGTGCCAGCAGCCAGGGGGACAACTCCTACGAGCAGTACTTC	CASSQGDNSYEQYF
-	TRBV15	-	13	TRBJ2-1	TGTGCCACCAGCACTTACCCCGACAATGAGCAGTTCTTC	CATSTYPDNEQFF
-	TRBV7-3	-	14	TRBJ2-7	TGTGCCAGCAGCCCGGGGCAAGGGCCCTACGAGCAGTACTTC	CASSPGQGPYEQYF
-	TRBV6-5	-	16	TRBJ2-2	TGTGCCAGCAGTTACTCGATTTCTTCCAGCCCCGGGGAGCTGTTTTTT	CASSYSISSSPGELFF
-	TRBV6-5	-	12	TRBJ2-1	TGTGCCAGCAGCTCCGGGACTTTGGAGCAGTTCTTC	CASSSGTLEQFF
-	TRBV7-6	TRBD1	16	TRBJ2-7	TGTGCCAGCAGCTTATCCGGGACAGGGGGCTCTAACGAGCAGTACTTC	CASSLSGTGGSNEQYF
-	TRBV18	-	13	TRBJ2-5	TGTGCCAGCTCACCCCAGTTCCAAGAGACCCAGTACTTC	CASSPQFQETQYF
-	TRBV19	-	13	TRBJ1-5	TGTGCCAGTAGTTCCAGGGGCAATCAGCCCCAGCATTTT	CASSSRGNQPQHF